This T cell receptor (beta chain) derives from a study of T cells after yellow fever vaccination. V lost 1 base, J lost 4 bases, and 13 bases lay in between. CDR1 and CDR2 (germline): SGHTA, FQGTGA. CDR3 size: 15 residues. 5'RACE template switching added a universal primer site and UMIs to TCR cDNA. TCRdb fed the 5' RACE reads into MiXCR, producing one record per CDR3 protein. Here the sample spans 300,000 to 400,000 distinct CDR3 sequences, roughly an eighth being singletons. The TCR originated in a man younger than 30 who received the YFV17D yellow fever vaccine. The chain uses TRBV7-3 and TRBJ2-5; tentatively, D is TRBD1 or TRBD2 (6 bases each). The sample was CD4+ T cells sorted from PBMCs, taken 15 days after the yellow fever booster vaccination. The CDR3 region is CASSLIPGAGETQYF. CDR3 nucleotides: TGTGCCAGCAGCTTAATTCCGGGGGCGGGAGAGACCCAGTACTTC.